A selection of T cell receptor beta chains follows, all from one sample in a study of blood T cell repertoires in COVID-19. Sequenced by immunoSEQ multiplex PCR; TCRdb stores in-frame clones only, minus some. The table includes over 150,000 clones, more than 75% detected once. Sequences were obtained from peripheral blood. Source of these receptors: a man aged 18 to 30 with COVID-19, enrolled during active disease. Both conserved end residues are part of each CDR3. The D gene is left open where the match is weak. Clone size, where shown, is once, few, many, or a class for clones that have expanded.

>few|TRBV18|TRBD2|TRBJ2-7
CASSPGTSGYEQYF
TGTGCCAGCTCACCCGGGACTAGCGGGTACGAGCAGTACTTC
>once|TRBV5-6|TRBD1|TRBJ2-7
CASSWIGTGGDEQYF
TGTGCCAGCAGCTGGATAGGGACAGGGGGCGACGAGCAGTACTTC
>.|TRBV5-4|TRBD1|TRBJ2-5
CASSLAGTGSETQYF
TGTGCCAGCAGCTTGGCCGGGACAGGGAGTGAGACCCAGTACTTC
>.|TRBV10-3|.|TRBJ2-1
CAISEPAGSRGNEQFF
TGTGCCATCAGTGAACCCGCGGGCAGCCGCGGCAATGAGCAGTTCTTC
>.|TRBV28|.|TRBJ2-7
CASSSPGRFNYEQYF
TGTGCCAGCAGTTCGCCGGGTCGATTCAACTACGAGCAGTACTTC
>.|TRBV4-3|TRBD1|TRBJ1-4
CASSQDRQGARGYKLFF
TGCGCCAGCAGCCAAGATAGACAGGGGGCGCGGGGGTACAAACTGTTTTTT
>.|TRBV27|TRBD1|TRBJ2-7
CASSSPYRQGKGLLSYEQYF
TGTGCCAGCAGCAGTCCATATCGACAGGGGAAGGGACTCCTCTCCTACGAGCAGTACTTC
>.|TRBV19|TRBD1|TRBJ1-1
CASSIWDSNTEAFF
TGTGCCAGTAGTATCTGGGACAGTAACACTGAAGCTTTCTTT
>.|TRBV9|.|TRBJ1-2
CASSANSNPILGYTF
TGTGCCAGCAGCGCCAACAGTAACCCCATACTCGGCTACACCTTC
>.|TRBV6-4|TRBD1|TRBJ2-7
CASSDIFGTGYYEQYF
TGTGCCAGCAGTGACATTTTCGGGACAGGGTACTACGAGCAGTACTTC
>.|TRBV28|.|TRBJ2-7
CACRGIDSYEQYF
TGTGCCTGCAGGGGCATCGACTCCTACGAGCAGTACTTC
>.|TRBV21-1|.|TRBJ2-5
CASSKARGTSGRAGETQYF
TGTGCCAGCAGCAAAGCGCGAGGGACTAGCGGGAGGGCTGGGGAGACCCAGTACTTC
>.|TRBV6-6|TRBD1|TRBJ2-7
CASSLGTGEHEQYF
TGTGCCAGCAGTTTGGGGACAGGGGAACACGAGCAGTACTTC
>.|TRBV28|.|TRBJ1-6
CASSWRGRNSPLHF
TGTGCCAGCAGTTGGAGGGGTAGAAATTCACCCCTCCACTTT
>.|TRBV19|.|TRBJ1-1
CASSRQVLKAEAFF
TGTGCCAGTAGTAGACAGGTCTTAAAGGCTGAAGCTTTCTTT
>once|TRBV28|.|TRBJ2-1
CASSFEDNEQFF
TGTGCCAGCAGTTTTGAGGACAATGAGCAGTTCTTC
>few|TRBV3-1/TRBV3-2|.|TRBJ1-5
CASSQGQGRQPQHF
TGTGCCAGCAGCCAAGGGCAGGGGCGACAGCCCCAGCATTTT